This TCR beta chain was sequenced during a study of cytomegalovirus exposure and HLA in healthy donors (dated by TCRdb to 2016 to 2017). About the investigation overall: According to a later analysis, the 110 or so validation repertoires were produced on the same platform as the 700 or so repertoires of the first cohort. The study aimed to test whether cataloging public T cell receptors could reveal signatures of past pathogen exposure. Besides the first cohort of about 730 subjects, a separate validation cohort made up of around 120 different subjects was used. High-throughput TCR immunosequencing, statistical association of individual TCRs with disease status, and machine learning were combined to predict cytomegalovirus infection status. The full study reports these points: Three of the identified cytomegalovirus-associated TCR beta chains were confirmed in vitro to be specific for cytomegalovirus antigens. Most TCR sequences were observed very rarely across donors, whereas some public TCRs were present in many individuals. The authors suggested that the approach could potentially be extended to other disease states and immunological phenotypes. The validation cohort had no HLA typing available for a later analysis, so co-occurrence within that cohort was assessed over all 110 or so repertoires. Of the cluster scores, 85% to 95% were above 0 in a later analysis, which found that TCRs clustered in the first cohort also tended to co-occur in the 120 or so validation repertoires. The classifier was reported to diagnose cytomegalovirus status with high specificity and sensitivity in both the original and validation cohorts. The study listed 150 to 200 TCR beta chains as associated with cytomegalovirus.

Libraries were constructed by the immunoSEQ multiplex PCR assay. Concerning the study's data processing: A statistical classification framework was developed to diagnose cytomegalovirus status using the catalog of TCR beta chain sequences. TCRdb took over this immuneACCESS table, retaining in-frame rearrangements with V and J assigned. Such tables are incomplete; in checked studies, under half of the missing clones stem from an unresolved V gene, and the remainder is unexplained. That table supplies the V and J calls and clone size; D and trimming were determined from the DNA. For this sample the table gives over 200,000 clones, of which 88% were detected only once. Over 2.5% of the sample is held by the ten biggest clonotypes. In the case of this clone: The clone's antigen remains unknown. No quality values exist for individual bases; no much larger clone is one base distant.

The donors belonged to the validation cohort of approximately 130 subjects, which was separate from the approximately 700-subject first cohort. This sequence was found in a woman younger than 30 in good health and CMV-seronegative. The sequenced material came from PBMCs.

The CDR3 has the sequence CASSKRAAGGRYTQYF. The DNA sequence follows: TGTGCCAGCAGTAAAAGGGCGGCGGGAGGGCGGTATACGCAGTATTTT. The V and J segments used are TRBV2 and TRBJ2-3, with TRBD2 matching 9 junction bases. From its cysteine to its phenylalanine, the CDR3 spans 16 amino acids. The CDR3 DNA has 48 bases and is translated from base 1. For CDR1 and CDR2, the germline V gene lists SNHLY and FYNNEI. After removal of 5 bases from V and 7 bases from J, the junction retains 13 bases not matched to a gene.